A selection of T cell receptor beta chains follows, all from one sample in a study of blood T cell repertoires in COVID-19. Libraries were prepared by immunoSEQ multiplex PCR; TCRdb keeps only in-frame clonotypes and omits some of them. The sample has under 95,000 clones; 70% to 85% are singletons. Input material: peripheral blood. The receptors were gathered from a man aged 45-65 years with active or convalescent COVID-19. CDR3s include the opening cysteine and the closing phenylalanine or tryptophan. The D gene is left open where the match is weak. Clone sizes are given selectively: once, few, many, or a class where the clone is expanded.

D gene,J gene,clone size,V gene,CDR3 DNA,CDR3 protein
TRBD1,TRBJ2-2,-,TRBV5-8,TGTGCCAGCAGCGTAGGGACAGGAGCCACCGGGGAGCTGTTTTTT,CASSVGTGATGELFF
-,TRBJ1-4,-,TRBV3-1/TRBV3-2,TGTGCCAGCAGCCAAGATTGGCGGGATAATGAAAAACTGTTTTTT,CASSQDWRDNEKLFF
-,TRBJ2-3,-,TRBV2,TGTGCCAGCAGTCCAGACGCCTCAGGGGTAAAGCCAGATACGCAGTATTTT,CASSPDASGVKPDTQYF
-,TRBJ2-1,-,TRBV10-3,TGTGCCATCAGTGAAGGAGGGGGGGATGAGCAGTTCTTC,CAISEGGGDEQFF
-,TRBJ2-1,-,TRBV5-4,TGTGCCAGCAGCTTAACAGGGAACAATGAGCAGTTCTTC,CASSLTGNNEQFF
-,TRBJ2-3,once,TRBV6-1,TGTGCCAGCAGTCTCTCTCCCGGTACGCAGTATTTT,CASSLSPGTQYF
TRBD1,TRBJ2-7,few,TRBV4-1,TGCGCCAGCAGCCAACCTACAGGGGGCAAGTACGAGCAGTACTTC,CASSQPTGGKYEQYF
TRBD1,TRBJ1-1,-,TRBV6-5,TGTGCCAGCAGTTACTCGGGACAGCCGGGCACTGAAGCTTTCTTT,CASSYSGQPGTEAFF
TRBD1,TRBJ1-1,-,TRBV5-6,TGTGCCAGCAGCCCATCGACAGGGGAGGTCACTGAAGCTTTCTTT,CASSPSTGEVTEAFF
TRBD2,TRBJ2-1,-,TRBV30,TGTGCCTGGAGTAAGGGACTAGCGGGGTCCAATGAGCAGTTCTTC,CAWSKGLAGSNEQFF
-,TRBJ2-7,-,TRBV21-1,TGTGCCAGTAGGCGGGAGCACGGCGAGCAGTACTTC,CASRREHGEQYF
-,TRBJ2-7,-,TRBV5-1,TGCGCCAGCAGCTTGACAGGGAGGGGGGACGAGCAGTACTTC,CASSLTGRGDEQYF
-,TRBJ1-2,-,TRBV19,TGTGCCAGTAGTCTTAGCAACTATGGCTACACCTTC,CASSLSNYGYTF
TRBD1,TRBJ1-1,-,TRBV25-1,TGTGCCAGCAGGGCCCCTGACAGGGGGCGAAGCATGAACACTGAAGCTTTCTTT,CASRAPDRGRSMNTEAFF
-,TRBJ1-3,-,TRBV6-2/TRBV6-3,TGTGCCAGCAGTTACCTCCGGACAGCTGGAAACACCATATATTTT,CASSYLRTAGNTIYF
-,TRBJ2-2,-,TRBV4-1,TGCGCCAGCAGCCAAAGGGGGAAAAGTGGTGTGGGGACCGGGGAGCTGTTTTTT,CASSQRGKSGVGTGELFF
-,TRBJ1-4,-,TRBV6-1,TGTGCCAGCAGTGAATCCGGAGGTTCGAAACTGTTTTTT,CASSESGGSKLFF
-,TRBJ1-1,few,TRBV30,TGTGCCTGGAGATGGAGAGGGTCTATGAACACTGAAGCTTTCTTT,CAWRWRGSMNTEAFF
TRBD1,TRBJ2-4,-,TRBV15,TGTGCCACCAGCAGCGACAGGGGGCGAAACATTCAGTACTTC,CATSSDRGRNIQYF
-,TRBJ2-7,-,TRBV21-1,TGTGCCAGCAGCACAACAGGGATTTCCTACGAGCAGTACTTC,CASSTTGISYEQYF
-,TRBJ1-5,few,TRBV3-1/TRBV3-2,TGTGCCAGCAGACTACAGGGTAGCAATCAGCCCCAGCATTTT,CASRLQGSNQPQHF
TRBD1,TRBJ1-2,-,TRBV5-6,TGTGCCAGCAGCGATCTGAGACAGGGAAGTTACTATGGCTACACCTTC,CASSDLRQGSYYGYTF
-,TRBJ1-6,-,TRBV30,TGTGCCTGGAGTGTGAGGCAGGGTGGGTCCTATAATTCACCCCTCCACTTT,CAWSVRQGGSYNSPLHF
TRBD1,TRBJ1-5,-,TRBV19,TGTGCCAGTAATTCTTTGGGACAGGGCAATCAGCCCCAGCATTTT,CASNSLGQGNQPQHF
-,TRBJ1-6,once,TRBV30,TGTGCCTGGAGTGTAATTAGCTCCTATAATTCACCCCTCCACTTT,CAWSVISSYNSPLHF
-,TRBJ1-1,-,TRBV5-5,TGTGCCAGCAGCCTCCCGGACAGCCTGAACACTGAAGCTTTCTTT,CASSLPDSLNTEAFF
-,TRBJ1-2,-,TRBV3-1/TRBV3-2,TGTGCCAGCAGCCTAACTTCCGGGAGAAACTATGGCTACACCTTC,CASSLTSGRNYGYTF
-,TRBJ1-5,few,TRBV3-1/TRBV3-2,TGTGCCAGCAGCCCAGGGGATCAGCCCCAGCATTTT,CASSPGDQPQHF
-,TRBJ2-2,-,TRBV9,TGTGCCAGCAGCGACCCCTCACGAGGGCTAGCCCACAACACCGGGGAGCTGTTTTTT,CASSDPSRGLAHNTGELFF
-,TRBJ1-1,-,TRBV10-3,TGTGCCATCAGTGAGCGGGAGGGAGACACTGAAGCTTTCTTT,CAISEREGDTEAFF